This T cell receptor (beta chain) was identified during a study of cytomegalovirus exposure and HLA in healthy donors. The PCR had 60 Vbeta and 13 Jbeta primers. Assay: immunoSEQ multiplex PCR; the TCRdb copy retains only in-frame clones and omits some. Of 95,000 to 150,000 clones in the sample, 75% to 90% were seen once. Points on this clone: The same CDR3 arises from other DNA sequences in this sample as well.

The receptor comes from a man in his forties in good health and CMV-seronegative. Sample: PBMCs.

Here the CDR3 reads CASSPPGLAGSYNEQFF. The CDR3 DNA reads as TGTGCCAGCTCACCCCCGGGACTAGCGGGCTCCTACAATGAGCAGTTCTTC. The J gene is TRBJ2-1, the V gene TRBV18; TRBD2 matches 12 bases. CDR1 is KGHSH, CDR2 LQKENI, per germline. The CDR3 extends over 17 amino acids. The V and J ends lost 3 bases and 0 bases, in that order; junction bases with no gene match: 3.